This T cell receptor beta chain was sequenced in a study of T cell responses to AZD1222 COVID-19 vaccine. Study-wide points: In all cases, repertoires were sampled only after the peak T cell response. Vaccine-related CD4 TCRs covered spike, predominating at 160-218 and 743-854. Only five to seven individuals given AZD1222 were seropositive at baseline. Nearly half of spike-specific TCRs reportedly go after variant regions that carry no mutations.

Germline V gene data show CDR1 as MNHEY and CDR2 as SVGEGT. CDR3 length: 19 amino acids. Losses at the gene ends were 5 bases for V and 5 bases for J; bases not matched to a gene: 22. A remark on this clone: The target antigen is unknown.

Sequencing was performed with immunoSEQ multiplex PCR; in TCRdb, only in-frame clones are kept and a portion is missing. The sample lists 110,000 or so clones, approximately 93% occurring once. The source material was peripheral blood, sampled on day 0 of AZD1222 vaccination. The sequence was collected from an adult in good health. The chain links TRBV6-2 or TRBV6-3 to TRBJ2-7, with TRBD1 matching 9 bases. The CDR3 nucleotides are TGTGCCAGCAGTGACACTACCGGGACAGGGTATCTCCTAAGAAACGAGCAGTACTTC. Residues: CASSDTTGTGYLLRNEQYF.